The clone carrying this T cell receptor (beta chain) came up many times. The data originate from a study of regulatory T cells in long-lasting Graves disease. According to the study, TCR beta libraries were built with iRepertoire HTBI primers and CDR3-region Arm-PCR. TCRdb recomputed calls from the multiplex PCR reads with MiXCR, one row per CDR3 protein. Here the sample spans about 470,000 distinct CDR3 sequences, less than 25% being singletons. Noted time point: persistent/refractory GD, antithyroid drugs over 5 years with positive TRAb. The TCR library was made from RNA that had been extracted from PBMCs in TRIzol. V was trimmed by 8 bases and J by 8 bases, leaving 24 bases between them. The CDR3 totals 16 residues. Per germline, CDR1 MDHEN and CDR2 SYDVKM.

This receptor was obtained from a female donor with Graves disease. This chain links TRBV28 with TRBJ1-4; a weak D match, TRBD1 (5 bases). The input for sequencing was peripheral blood mononuclear cells (PBMCs), taken when the disease was refractory, from a patient treated with antithyroid drugs. CDR3 region: CASGFETQGEGEKLFF. The CDR3 nucleotides are TGTGCCAGCGGCTTCGAAACGCAGGGTGAAGGAGAAAAACTGTTTTTT.